The clone carrying this TCR beta chain appeared a single time. Its antigen is not identified. Per the germline V gene, CDR1 is LGHNA and CDR2 is YNFKEQ. The CDR3 is 14 residues long. The ends lost 3 bases at V and 2 bases at J; junction bases unmatched: 0. This specimen comes from a study of T cell responses to AZD1222 COVID-19 vaccine. Recipients boosted at about 4 weeks or about 12 weeks are pooled. Clones were read by immunoSEQ multiplex PCR, and TCRdb kept only the in-frame ones, dropping some. This sample has 84,000 or so clones, with less than 95% found just once. Regarding the study as a whole: Females made up more of the donors, who were largely white British, and clonal diversity may have come out too low. In the spike-specific TCR repertoire, nearly half reportedly target unmutated variant regions.

This TCR was recovered from an adult who received the AZD1222 COVID-19 vaccine. The chain employs TRBV4-2 and TRBJ1-5, with 8 bases that match TRBD1. This material consisted of peripheral blood, taken 28 days after the second AZD1222 dose. In DNA, the CDR3 is TGTGCCAGCAGCCAGGGACAGGGCAATCAGCCCCAGCATTTT. It is translated as CASSQGQGNQPQHF.